Listed below are T cell receptor beta chains from one sample, sequenced in a study of shared clonotypes between healthy human individuals. The assay was immunoSEQ multiplex PCR, and TCRdb's table has in-frame clones only and misses some. The table includes roughly 660,000 clones, around 90% detected once. Input material: memory CD8+ T cells from PBMCs. These receptors were taken from a man in his late teens or twenties in good health. Some clones in this sample may be carry-over from other donors' samples. CDR3s include the opening cysteine and the closing phenylalanine or tryptophan. D genes are given only for firm matches. Clone sizes are given selectively: once, few, many, or a class where the clone is expanded.

-,TRBV9,TRBJ1-1,-,CASSVDLGNTEAFF,TGTGCCAGCAGCGTAGACTTGGGGAACACTGAAGCTTTCTTT
-,TRBV25-1,TRBJ1-2,-,CASSEYLGQGGYTF,TGTGCCAGCAGTGAGTACTTAGGGCAAGGTGGCTACACCTTC
TRBD2,TRBV4-3,TRBJ2-1,-,CASSPGTSGYNEQFF,TGCGCCAGCAGCCCCGGGACTAGCGGATACAATGAGCAGTTCTTC
-,TRBV28,TRBJ2-3,once,CASSLSSKPRQTDTQYF,TGTGCCAGCAGTTTAAGTTCCAAACCCAGGCAAACAGATACGCAGTATTTT
-,TRBV28,TRBJ2-7,-,CASSLTDEQYF,TGTGCCAGCAGTTTAACTGACGAGCAGTACTTC
-,TRBV11-2,TRBJ2-7,-,CASTKESVVYHEQYF,TGTGCCAGCACCAAAGAGAGTGTCGTATACCACGAGCAGTACTTC
-,TRBV2,TRBJ1-2,-,CASSPQVITHGYTF,TGTGCCAGCAGTCCACAGGTCATAACTCATGGCTACACCTTC
TRBD1,TRBV10-3,TRBJ1-2,-,CAISTDRGYGYTF,TGTGCCATCAGTACGGACAGGGGGTATGGCTACACCTTC
-,TRBV7-9,TRBJ2-7,-,CASSRSPGFEQYF,TGTGCCAGCAGCCGCTCGCCCGGGTTCGAGCAGTACTTC
-,TRBV19,TRBJ2-5,-,CASSPAQETQYF,TGTGCCAGTAGTCCTGCTCAAGAGACCCAGTACTTC
-,TRBV11-2,TRBJ1-1,-,CASSLGGYEAFF,TGTGCCAGCAGCTTAGGGGGATATGAAGCTTTCTTT
TRBD2,TRBV14,TRBJ2-5,-,CASSPARRGGKETQYF,TGTGCCAGCAGCCCGGCGAGGAGGGGAGGGAAAGAGACCCAGTACTTC
-,TRBV7-8,TRBJ2-2,-,CASSPPRSGELFF,TGTGCCAGCAGCCCTCCCAGGTCCGGGGAGCTGTTTTTT
-,TRBV7-6,TRBJ2-1,-,CASSPEWGTSYNEQFF,TGTGCCAGCAGCCCAGAGTGGGGGACGTCCTACAATGAGCAGTTCTTC
-,TRBV7-2,TRBJ1-5,-,CASSPTPGWGNQPQHF,TGTGCCAGCAGCCCTACGCCGGGGTGGGGCAATCAGCCCCAGCATTTT
-,TRBV6-1,TRBJ2-7,many,CASSQRGQSYEQYF,TGTGCCAGCAGTCAACGGGGGCAATCCTACGAGCAGTACTTC
-,TRBV27,TRBJ2-2,-,CASSPAGGGELFF,TGTGCCAGCAGCCCCGCCGGGGGAGGAGAGCTGTTTTTT
TRBD1,TRBV27,TRBJ2-5,-,CASSSHWGQGGETQYF,TGTGCCAGCAGTTCCCACTGGGGACAGGGGGGCGAGACCCAGTACTTC
TRBD1,TRBV5-1,TRBJ2-1,-,CASSLAPSGGFYNEQFF,TGCGCCAGCAGCTTGGCCCCGTCAGGGGGCTTCTACAATGAGCAGTTCTTC
TRBD1,TRBV7-9,TRBJ2-7,-,CASSSRTGSYEQYF,TGTGCCAGCAGCTCCAGGACAGGGTCCTACGAGCAGTACTTC
TRBD1,TRBV18,TRBJ1-3,-,CASSPGQGLYGNTIYF,TGTGCCAGCTCGCCCGGACAGGGGCTTTATGGAAACACCATATATTTT
TRBD2,TRBV10-2,TRBJ2-1,-,CASSELRLAASYNEQFF,TGCGCCAGCAGTGAGTTAAGACTAGCGGCCTCCTACAATGAGCAGTTCTTC
TRBD1,TRBV28,TRBJ1-1,-,CASSDRGTAPSAFF,TGTGCCAGCAGTGACCGTGGGACAGCCCCCAGCGCTTTCTTT
-,TRBV27,TRBJ1-1,few,CASSLLDPGNTEAFF,TGTGCCAGCAGCCTCTTGGACCCGGGGAACACTGAAGCTTTCTTT
TRBD2,TRBV25-1,TRBJ2-1,-,CASSVTGLAGPNEQFF,TGTGCCAGCAGTGTGACGGGACTAGCGGGTCCCAATGAGCAGTTCTTC
-,TRBV6-1,TRBJ2-3,-,CASSDEGGVGFTDTQYF,TGTGCCAGCAGTGATGAGGGGGGAGTAGGATTCACAGATACGCAGTATTTT
TRBD1,TRBV5-6,TRBJ2-3,once,CASSLKTGFYTQYF,TGTGCCAGCAGCTTGAAGACAGGGTTTTATACGCAGTATTTT
-,TRBV19,TRBJ2-1,-,CASSIGRGPYNEQFF,TGTGCCAGTAGTATCGGCAGGGGACCCTACAATGAGCAGTTCTTC
-,TRBV19,TRBJ2-2,-,CASSPSLRGELFF,TGTGCCAGTAGTCCAAGTTTAAGGGGGGAGCTGTTTTTT
TRBD1,TRBV14,TRBJ2-7,-,CASSHVDRGIYEQYF,TGTGCCAGCAGCCACGTCGACAGGGGGATCTACGAGCAGTACTTC
TRBD1,TRBV7-9,TRBJ2-1,-,CASSPDRGYNEQFF,TGTGCCAGCAGCCCAGACAGGGGATACAATGAGCAGTTCTTC
TRBD2,TRBV27,TRBJ2-1,once,CASSLTSGRGEQFF,TGTGCCAGCAGTTTGACTAGCGGGAGGGGGGAGCAGTTCTTC
-,TRBV5-6,TRBJ2-7,-,CASSPGITSYEQYF,TGTGCCAGCAGCCCGGGGATCACTTCTTACGAGCAGTACTTC
TRBD1,TRBV4-1,TRBJ1-4,-,CASSQVAGGLANEKLFF,TGCGCCAGCAGCCAAGTCGCAGGGGGCTTGGCTAATGAAAAACTGTTTTTT
TRBD2,TRBV4-2,TRBJ2-7,-,CASSQVASGSPYEQYF,TGTGCCAGCAGCCAAGTCGCCAGCGGGAGTCCCTACGAGCAGTACTTC
-,TRBV7-9,TRBJ2-3,once,CASSPSARTDTQYF,TGTGCCAGCAGCCCCTCCGCCCGAACAGATACGCAGTATTTT
-,TRBV28,TRBJ1-6,-,CASSEPSTNSPLHF,TGTGCCAGCAGTGAACCCTCGACCAATTCACCCCTCCACTTT
TRBD1,TRBV7-9,TRBJ2-7,-,CASSLVGQGNEQYF,TGTGCCAGCAGCTTAGTGGGACAGGGTAACGAGCAGTACTTC
-,TRBV21-1,TRBJ1-5,-,CASSKVGGQPNQPQHF,TGTGCCAGCAGCAAAGTGGGTGGACAGCCCAATCAGCCCCAGCATTTT
TRBD2,TRBV6-1,TRBJ2-1,once,CASSELLAGGEEQFF,TGTGCCAGCAGTGAGTTACTAGCGGGAGGGGAAGAGCAGTTCTTC
-,TRBV16,TRBJ1-2,-,CASRLTGREYGYTF,TGTGCCAGCCGACTAACCGGCAGGGAGTATGGCTACACCTTC
-,TRBV28,TRBJ2-1,-,CASSPGGTEQFF,TGTGCCAGCAGTCCAGGGGGGACTGAGCAGTTCTTC
-,TRBV5-6,TRBJ2-1,-,CASSLAIGVRGYEQFF,TGTGCCAGCAGCTTGGCCATTGGCGTACGTGGGTATGAGCAGTTCTTC
-,TRBV5-6,TRBJ1-3,-,CASSPWRGNTIYF,TGTGCCAGCAGCCCCTGGAGGGGAAACACCATATATTTT
-,TRBV9,TRBJ2-4,-,CASSRSEGQNIQYF,TGTGCCAGCAGCCGGTCGGAGGGCCAAAACATTCAGTACTTC
TRBD1,TRBV19,TRBJ1-2,-,CASSIYRGANYGYTF,TGTGCCAGTAGTATTTACAGGGGCGCTAACTATGGCTACACCTTC
TRBD2,TRBV5-1,TRBJ2-7,-,CASSWGLDYEQYF,TGCGCCAGCAGCTGGGGACTAGACTACGAGCAGTACTTC
-,TRBV29-1,TRBJ2-1,-,CSVEGLSYNEQFF,TGCAGCGTTGAAGGATTGTCCTACAATGAGCAGTTCTTC